The next 13 T cell receptor beta chains were all read from a single sample in a study of T cell responses to AZD1222 COVID-19 vaccine. Assay: immunoSEQ multiplex PCR; the TCRdb copy retains only in-frame clones and omits some. This sample has about 150,000 clones; about 92% occur once, and the top ten carry approximately 17%. The source was peripheral blood, collected on day 0 of AZD1222 vaccination. These TCRs come from an adult in good health.

This rearrangement joins TRBV5-1 to TRBJ2-7; TRBD1 agrees at 7 bases. Germline V gene sequence: CDR1 SGHRS, CDR2 YFSETQ. This CDR3 comprises 13 residues. J lost 3 bases, V lost 8 bases, and 8 bases had no gene match. The CDR3 coding sequence is TGCGCCAGTCTGGCTCCAGGGGGCTACGAGCAGTACTTC. This sequence encodes CASLAPGGYEQYF.

In its sample, this clone was seen a few times. The chain uses TRBV5-1 and TRBJ1-1, with D possibly matching TRBD1 (5 bases). The V and J ends lost 4 bases and 8 bases respectively, with 12 bases between them. There are 12 residues in the CDR3. CDR1 SGHRS and CDR2 YFSETQ come from the germline V gene. CDR3 nucleotide sequence: TGCGCCAGCAGCGAGGCGGGGCGGGAAGCTTTCTTT. Residues: CASSEAGREAFF.

A few counts support this clone. V is TRBV7-2 and J is TRBJ1-1, with a weak D call TRBD1 (5 bases). Per the germline V gene, CDR1 is SGHTA and CDR2 is FQGNSA. CDR3 length: 14 amino acids. V lost 5 bases to trimming and J lost 3 bases, with 13 bases between them. The CDR3, as DNA: TGTGCCAGCAGCGCCTCGGGGGGGGACACTGAAGCTTTCTTT. It yields the protein CASSASGGDTEAFF. Full variable domain (outside the CDR3, taken from reference TRBV7-2 and TRBJ1-1): GAGVSQSPSNKVTEKGKDVELRCDPISGHTALYWYRQSLGQGLEFLIYFQGNSAPDKSGLPSDRFSAERTGGSVSTLTIQRTQQEDSAVYLCASSASGGDTEAFFGQGTRLTVV.

V and J are TRBV5-1 and TRBJ2-7, with D perhaps being TRBD1 or TRBD2 (5 bases each). The CDR3 extends over 16 amino acids. Trimming removed 2 bases at V and 7 bases at J, with 22 bases between. Germline V gene sequence: CDR1 SGHRS, CDR2 YFSETQ. The CDR3 spells CASSLDRRDGGGEQYF. The CDR3 coding sequence is TGCGCCAGCAGCTTAGACCGCCGGGACGGCGGTGGGGAGCAGTACTTC.

The CDR3 DNA reads TGTGCCAGCAGGTCCCCTAGCGGGAGTTCTCAGCAGTACTTC. This codes for CASRSPSGSSQQYF. The rearrangement joins TRBV11-2 to TRBJ2-7; 10 nucleotides match TRBD2. The CDR3 runs to 14 residues. V was pared by 6 bases and J by 8 bases, with 10 bases of the junction left unmatched. The germline V gene encodes CDR1 SGHAT and CDR2 FQNNGV.

The V gene is TRBV4-2, the J gene TRBJ1-1, with 9 bases matching TRBD1. Germline trimming cut 5 bases from V and 1 base from J; bases unmatched to any gene: 5. The CDR3 is 15 amino acids. CDR1 and CDR2 (germline): LGHNA, YNFKEQ. CDR3 region: CASSYRDRENTEAFF. The DNA of the CDR3 is TGTGCCAGCAGCTACCGGGACAGGGAGAACACTGAAGCTTTCTTT.

This clone was seen just once. V usage is TRBV5-1 and J usage is TRBJ1-2; a possible D gene is TRBD1 (5 bases). Trimming stripped 3 bases from V and 6 bases from J, with 9 bases between. Germline lookup yields CDR1 SGHRS and CDR2 YFSETQ. The CDR3 has 12 amino acids. The CDR3 DNA reads TGCGCCAGCAGCTCCAGGGACCATGGCTACACCTTC. Translated: CASSSRDHGYTF.

This clone has more than one count but fewer than ten. The genes are TRBV14 and TRBJ2-7, with 8 bases matching TRBD2. There are 14 residues in the CDR3. The junction had 1 base not matched to a gene; V was cut back by 2 bases and J by 1 base. Germline V gene sequence: CDR1 SGHDN, CDR2 FVKESK. The DNA of the CDR3 is TGTGCCAGCAGCCAACGGGGGGGTTCCTACGAGCAGTACTTC. Protein: CASSQRGGSYEQYF.

This clone came up once. J is TRBJ1-5 and V is TRBV9, with TRBD1 identical over 8 bases. The CDR3 has 16 residues. V shed 10 bases, J shed 2 bases, and the junction held 14 bases outside the gene matches. Germline CDR1 is SGDLS and CDR2 is YYNGEE. CDR3 region: CAGLGDDRGGNQPQHF. Written as DNA, the CDR3 is TGTGCCGGACTAGGGGACGACAGGGGAGGCAATCAGCCCCAGCATTTT.

The chain joins TRBV5-1 to TRBJ1-6, with no clear D. The germline V and J ends were trimmed by 1 base and 7 bases, with 15 bases remaining between them. Germline V gene sequence: CDR1 SGHRS, CDR2 YFSETQ. The CDR3 runs to 16 residues. CDR3 coding DNA: TGCGCCAGCAGCTTGTCCGCAGGTCGGACGAATTCACCCCTCCACTTT. Translated, it gives CASSLSAGRTNSPLHF.

The rearrangement joins TRBV10-1 to TRBJ1-1, with no clear D. Trimming left V 3 bases short and J 2 bases short, with 4 bases between. Per germline, CDR1 WNHNN and CDR2 SYGVQD (reference sequence). The CDR3 loop spans 12 amino acids. The CDR3 is CASSDFNTEAFF. The CDR3 region has the DNA TGCGCCAGCAGTGATTTTAACACTGAAGCTTTCTTT.

The chain is built from TRBV5-1 and TRBJ2-7; 9 nucleotides match TRBD1. This CDR3 spans 12 amino acids. Germline V CDR1 and CDR2: SGHRS, YFSETQ. V was pared by 4 bases and J by 12 bases, with 8 bases of the junction left unmatched. The CDR3 nucleotides are TGCGCCAGCAGCCCCAGAACAGGGGGCCTGTACTTC. It translates to CASSPRTGGLYF.

The V and J genes are TRBV5-3 and TRBJ2-2; D call uncertain. TRBV5-3 qualifies as an ORF whose function is uncertain. Trimming removed 5 bases at V and 2 bases at J, with 10 bases between. CDR3 size: 14 residues. CDR3 DNA: TGTGCCAGAAGTACCCCTCGAAACACCGGGGAGCTGTTTTTT. Translation gives CARSTPRNTGELFF.